This TCR beta chain is from a study of blood T cells in healthy people across ages. The study, taken as a whole, reports: PBMC samples, being unsorted, prevented any conclusive comparison of naive and antigen-experienced cells. Per-million-T-cell TCR beta diversity fell roughly linearly with age.

The sample, around 9.9 milliliters of peripheral blood, was drawn from each donor. Together with a sample-barcoded 5' primer, a J-beta primer mix was included in a second PCR lasting about 6 to 11 cycles. Every sample gave at least 2.5 million paired-end reads containing CDR3. One entry per CDR3 protein results from TCRdb running MiXCR on the 5' RACE reads. The profile shows under 950,000 distinct CDR3 sequences, over 20% of them singletons. CDR3 length equals 19 residues. Germline CDR1 and CDR2: SGHRS and YFSETQ. V was pared by 0 bases and J by 2 bases, with 7 bases of the junction left unmatched. For this clonotype: Its antigen is not identified.

This sequence was found in a man between 65 and 85 years old in good health. The chain carries TRBV5-1 and TRBJ2-3, with 15 bases matching TRBD2. The source material was blood. CDR3 sequence (DNA): TGCGCCAGCAGCTTGGCCCCGGGACTAGCGGGGGGCGCCACAGATACGCAGTATTTT. Protein: CASSLAPGLAGGATDTQYF.